The next 6 T cell receptor beta chains were all read from a single sample in a study of cytomegalovirus exposure and HLA in healthy donors. PCR was performed using 60 Vbeta and 13 Jbeta primers. Method: immunoSEQ multiplex PCR; TCRdb's copy keeps in-frame clones and lacks some. This repertoire shows about 190,000 clones, roughly four fifths found once; its top ten account for 3% to 4%. Sequenced input: PBMCs. These TCRs come from a woman aged 25 to 45 in good health and CMV-seropositive.

The rearrangement joins TRBV4-1 to TRBJ2-5, with a weak D call TRBD1 (6 bases). With 4 bases removed from V and 2 bases from J, the gap between germline ends came to 23 bases. The germline V gene encodes CDR1 MGHRA and CDR2 YSYEKL. CDR3 length: 18 residues. The CDR3 protein is CASSPPRSAWTVQETQYF. Written as DNA, the CDR3 is TGCGCCAGCAGCCCCCCAAGGAGTGCCTGGACAGTTCAAGAGACCCAGTACTTC.

This clone was detected a few times. The chain links TRBV6-1 to TRBJ1-1; no clear D. V was trimmed by 0 bases and J by 1 base, leaving 12 bases between them. The CDR3 consists of 16 residues. Per germline, CDR1 MNHNS and CDR2 SASEGT. Written as DNA, the CDR3 is TGTGCCAGCAGTGAAGCGTCCGCACAAAGGAACACTGAAGCTTTCTTT. The encoded protein is CASSEASAQRNTEAFF.

This clone was recorded only once. The chain links TRBV4-1 to TRBJ2-2; 10 nucleotides match TRBD2. The CDR3 sequence is 17 residues long. Per the germline V gene, CDR1 is MGHRA and CDR2 is YSYEKL. The V gene end was trimmed by 0 bases and the J gene end by 7 bases; junction bases not matched to a gene: 8. As DNA, the CDR3 is TGCGCCAGCAGCCAAGATACAGCGGGAGGGCCCGGCGGGGAGCTGTTTTTT. This codes for CASSQDTAGGPGGELFF.

This clone was seen more than once but under ten times. V and J are TRBV27 and TRBJ2-7; 7 bases line up with TRBD2. Germline-derived CDR1 and CDR2 are MNHEY and SMNVEV (reference sequence). The V segment lost 6 bases and the J segment 1 base; nucleotides outside the gene matches: 9. The CDR3 is 15 residues long. The CDR3, as DNA: TGTGCCAGCAGCATAGCGGGTTCGATGTCCTACGAGCAGTACTTC. This sequence encodes CASSIAGSMSYEQYF.

The V call is TRBV19, the J call TRBJ1-1; possible D gene TRBD1, 6 bases. In germline, CDR1 is LNHDA, CDR2 SQIVND (reference sequence). V lost 6 bases and J lost 0, with 14 bases in between. The CDR3 extends over 15 amino acids. The CDR3 coding sequence is TGTGCCAGTAGAGGACAAGGGGACATGAACACTGAAGCTTTCTTT. It codes for CASRGQGDMNTEAFF.

The table lists this clone with a few counts. This CDR3 is also generated by other DNA sequences in the sample. V gene TRBV5-1 combines with J gene TRBJ1-1, with D unresolved. V gave up 0 bases and J gave up 1 base, with 4 bases separating them. CDR3 length equals 13 residues. Germline V lookup: CDR1 SGHRS, CDR2 YFSETQ. This CDR3 reads CASSLAGNTEAFF. The CDR3 coding sequence is TGCGCCAGCAGCTTGGCGGGGAACACTGAAGCTTTCTTT.